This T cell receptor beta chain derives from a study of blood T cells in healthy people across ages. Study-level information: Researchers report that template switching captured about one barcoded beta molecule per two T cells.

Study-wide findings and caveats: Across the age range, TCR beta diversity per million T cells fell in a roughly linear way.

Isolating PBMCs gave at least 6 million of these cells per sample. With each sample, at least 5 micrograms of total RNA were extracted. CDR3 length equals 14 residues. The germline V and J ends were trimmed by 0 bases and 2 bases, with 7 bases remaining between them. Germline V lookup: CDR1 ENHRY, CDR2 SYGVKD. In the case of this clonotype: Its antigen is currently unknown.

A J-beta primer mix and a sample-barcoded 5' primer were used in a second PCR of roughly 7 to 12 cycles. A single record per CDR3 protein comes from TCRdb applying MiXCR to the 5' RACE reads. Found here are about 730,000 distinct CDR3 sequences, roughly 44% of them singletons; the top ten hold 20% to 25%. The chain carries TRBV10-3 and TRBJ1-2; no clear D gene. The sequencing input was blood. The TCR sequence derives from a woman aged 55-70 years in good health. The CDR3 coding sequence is TGTGCCATCAGTGAGTCGAATAAGAACTATGGCTACACCTTC. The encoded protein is CAISESNKNYGYTF.